These T cell receptor beta chains were read from a single sample in a study of cytomegalovirus exposure and HLA in healthy donors. Measured with immunoSEQ multiplex PCR; TCRdb has only the in-frame clones, and not every one. The sample holds some 170,000 clones, over 80% seen once. Input material: PBMCs. The receptors shown here come from a man between 25 and 39 years old in good health and CMV-seropositive. CDR3s include the opening cysteine and the closing phenylalanine or tryptophan. D genes are given only for firm matches. The size of a clone is reported for some rows only, either as once, few or many, or as a class for expanded clones.

CDR3 | DNA | J | V | size | D
CASSPRQGYGYTF | TGTGCCAGCAGCCCGAGACAGGGATATGGCTACACCTTC | TRBJ1-2 | TRBV7-2 | - | TRBD1
CASSVGGTGINEQYF | TGTGCCAGCAGCGTAGGAGGGACAGGGATCAACGAGCAGTACTTC | TRBJ2-7 | TRBV9 | - | TRBD1
CASSLVPGGYNEQFF | TGTGCCAGCAGCTTAGTCCCGGGGGGGTACAATGAGCAGTTCTTC | TRBJ2-1 | TRBV13 | - | TRBD2
CASSEVGGSSYEQYF | TGTGCCAGCAGTGAAGTAGGGGGCTCCTCCTACGAGCAGTACTTC | TRBJ2-7 | TRBV6-1 | few | TRBD1
CASSQDTRGSTGELFF | TGCGCCAGCAGCCAAGATACGAGGGGGAGCACCGGGGAGCTGTTTTTT | TRBJ2-2 | TRBV4-3 | once | -
CASSLGGNYGYTF | TGTGCCAGCAGCTTAGGAGGGAACTATGGCTACACCTTC | TRBJ1-2 | TRBV7-8 | - | -
CASSETSGGHYEQYF | TGTGCCAGCAGCGAGACTAGCGGGGGGCACTACGAGCAGTACTTC | TRBJ2-7 | TRBV7-2 | - | TRBD2
CASSYRGLSEKLFF | TGTGCCAGCTCATACAGGGGGCTATCGGAAAAACTGTTTTTT | TRBJ1-4 | TRBV9 | - | TRBD1
CATTLDSTNTGELFF | TGTGCCACCACCCTGGACTCCACTAACACCGGGGAGCTGTTTTTT | TRBJ2-2 | TRBV15 | - | -
CSASATDSLYF | TGCAGTGCTAGTGCTACCGACAGCTTATATTTT | TRBJ1-3 | TRBV20-1 | - | -
CASSLRGTGGYNEQFF | TGTGCCAGCAGCTTAAGAGGGACAGGGGGTTACAATGAGCAGTTCTTC | TRBJ2-1 | TRBV7-3 | - | TRBD1
CASSRDFNTGELFF | TGTGCCAGCAGCCGGGACTTCAACACCGGGGAGCTGTTTTTT | TRBJ2-2 | TRBV11-2 | once | -
CASSPQAGGSTGELFF | TGTGCCAGCAGCCCGCAAGCGGGGGGGTCTACCGGGGAGCTGTTTTTT | TRBJ2-2 | TRBV9 | once | TRBD2
CASSRDRDYEQYF | TGTGCCAGCAGCCGGGACAGGGACTACGAGCAGTACTTC | TRBJ2-7 | TRBV14 | once | TRBD1
CAWSAMGSGVSYEQYF | TGTGCCTGGTCCGCTATGGGATCCGGGGTTTCCTACGAGCAGTACTTC | TRBJ2-7 | TRBV30 | - | -
CAISGSAEETQYF | TGTGCCATCAGTGGGTCCGCGGAAGAGACCCAGTACTTC | TRBJ2-5 | TRBV10-3 | - | -
CAISESEVAGGNEQFF | TGTGCCATCAGTGAGTCGGAGGTAGCGGGGGGCAATGAGCAGTTCTTC | TRBJ2-1 | TRBV10-3 | - | TRBD2
CASSLLDTSGYEQYF | TGTGCCAGCAGCTTACTTGATACTAGCGGCTACGAGCAGTACTTC | TRBJ2-7 | TRBV7-2 | - | TRBD2
CASSSGQFTDTQYF | TGTGCCAGTAGTTCGGGACAGTTCACAGATACGCAGTATTTT | TRBJ2-3 | TRBV19 | - | TRBD1
CASISGVNSYEQYF | TGTGCCAGCATTAGCGGGGTTAATTCCTACGAGCAGTACTTC | TRBJ2-7 | TRBV6-5 | few | TRBD2
CASSPGTAAYEQYF | TGCGCCAGCAGCCCCGGGACAGCAGCTTACGAGCAGTACTTC | TRBJ2-7 | TRBV4-1 | - | TRBD1
CASSVDGGTTGELFF | TGTGCCAGCAGCGTAGACGGGGGGACCACCGGGGAGCTGTTTTTT | TRBJ2-2 | TRBV9 | - | TRBD2
CASSPDVAGGNTIYF | TGTGCCAGCAGTCCGGACGTTGCGGGTGGAAACACCATATATTTT | TRBJ1-3 | TRBV6-5 | few | -
CASSFGSGTYEQYF | TGTGCCAGCAGCTTCGGTAGCGGGACTTACGAGCAGTACTTC | TRBJ2-7 | TRBV7-9 | - | TRBD2
CASSQMGGYNEQFF | TGCGCCAGCAGCCAAATGGGGGGTTACAATGAGCAGTTCTTC | TRBJ2-1 | TRBV4-3 | - | -
CASSPSLAGRQETQYF | TGCGCCAGCAGCCCCTCACTAGCGGGGCGACAAGAGACCCAGTACTTC | TRBJ2-5 | TRBV4-1 | - | TRBD2
CASSHRGQETQYF | TGCGCCAGCAGCCACCGGGGTCAAGAGACCCAGTACTTC | TRBJ2-5 | TRBV4-1 | - | -
CASSLDRRKQYF | TGCGCCAGCAGCTTGGACAGGCGAAAGCAGTACTTC | TRBJ2-7 | TRBV5-1 | few | -
CASSYPPGQANTGELFF | TGTGCCAGTAGTTATCCACCGGGACAGGCGAACACCGGGGAGCTGTTTTTT | TRBJ2-2 | TRBV19 | - | TRBD1
CASSFLGGNSPLHF | TGTGCCAGCAGTTTCCTCGGGGGGAATTCACCCCTCCACTTT | TRBJ1-6 | TRBV27 | - | -